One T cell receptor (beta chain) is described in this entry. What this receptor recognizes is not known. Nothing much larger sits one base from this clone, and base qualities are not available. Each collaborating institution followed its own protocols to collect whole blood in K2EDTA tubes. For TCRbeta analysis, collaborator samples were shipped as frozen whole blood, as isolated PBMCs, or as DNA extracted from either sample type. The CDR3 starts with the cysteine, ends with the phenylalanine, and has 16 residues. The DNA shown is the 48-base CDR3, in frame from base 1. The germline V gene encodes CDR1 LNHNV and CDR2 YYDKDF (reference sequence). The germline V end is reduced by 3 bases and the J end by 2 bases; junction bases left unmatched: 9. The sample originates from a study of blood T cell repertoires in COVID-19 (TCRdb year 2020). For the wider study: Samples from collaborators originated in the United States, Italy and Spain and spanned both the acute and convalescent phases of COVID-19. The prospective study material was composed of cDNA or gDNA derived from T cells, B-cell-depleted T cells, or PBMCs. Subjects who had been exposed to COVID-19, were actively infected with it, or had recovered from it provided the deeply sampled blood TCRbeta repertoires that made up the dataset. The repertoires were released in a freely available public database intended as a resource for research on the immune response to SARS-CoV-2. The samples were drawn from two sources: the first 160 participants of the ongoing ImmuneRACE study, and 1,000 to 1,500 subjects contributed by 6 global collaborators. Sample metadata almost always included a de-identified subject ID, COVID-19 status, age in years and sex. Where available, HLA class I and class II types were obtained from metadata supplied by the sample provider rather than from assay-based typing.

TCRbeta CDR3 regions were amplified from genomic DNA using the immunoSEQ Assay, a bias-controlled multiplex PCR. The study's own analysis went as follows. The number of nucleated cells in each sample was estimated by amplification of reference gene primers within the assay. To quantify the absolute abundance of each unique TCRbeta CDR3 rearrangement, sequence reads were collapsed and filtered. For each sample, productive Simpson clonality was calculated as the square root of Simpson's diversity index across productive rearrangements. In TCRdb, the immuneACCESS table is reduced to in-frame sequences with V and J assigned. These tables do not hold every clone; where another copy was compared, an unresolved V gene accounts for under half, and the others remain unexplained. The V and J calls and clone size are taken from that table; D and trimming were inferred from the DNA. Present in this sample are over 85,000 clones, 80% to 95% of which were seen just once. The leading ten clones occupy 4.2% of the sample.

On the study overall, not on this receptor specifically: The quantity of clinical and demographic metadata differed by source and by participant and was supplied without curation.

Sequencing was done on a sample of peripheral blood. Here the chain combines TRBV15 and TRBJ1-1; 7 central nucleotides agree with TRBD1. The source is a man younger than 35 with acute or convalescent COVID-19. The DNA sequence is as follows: TGTGCCACCAGCAGTTACATCAGGACAGGCAACACTGAAGCTTTCTTT. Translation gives CATSSYIRTGNTEAFF.